These T cell receptor beta chains were read from a single sample in a study of shared clonotypes between healthy human individuals. Only in-frame clones appear in the TCRdb table, and some are missing; sequencing was by immunoSEQ multiplex PCR. The sample lists approximately 500,000 clones, roughly 79% seen once, with approximately 13% in the top ten. The sequenced sample was PBMCs. The receptors derive from a woman in her thirties or forties in good health. Some clones in this sample may be carry-over from other donors' samples. Both conserved end residues are part of each CDR3. A D gene is named only where the DNA matches it firmly. Clone size is stated in some rows and not others, as once, few, many or a class when expanded.

d_gene	abundance	j_gene	v_gene	CDR3nt	CDR3aa
-	few	TRBJ1-1	TRBV19	TGTGCCAGTAGTATCCAGGGCCCTGACACTGAAGCTTTCTTT	CASSIQGPDTEAFF
-	-	TRBJ2-5	TRBV9	TGTGCCAGCAGCGTAGCAGGGACACCGAGTCAGTACTTC	CASSVAGTPSQYF
-	-	TRBJ1-4	TRBV15	TGTGCCACCAGCAGAGGAGGGGAGAGTGAAAAACTGTTTTTT	CATSRGGESEKLFF
TRBD2	-	TRBJ2-2	TRBV11-2	TGTGCCAGCAGCATGTTCCGGACTAGCATTGCTGGGGAGCTGTTTTTT	CASSMFRTSIAGELFF
-	-	TRBJ2-1	TRBV28	TGTGCCAGCTGGGTTAGGGGGGGCAATGAGCAGTTCTTC	CASWVRGGNEQFF
-	-	TRBJ2-4	TRBV28	TGTGCCAGCAGTCCCCGTACAGGGCAAGGAGGCAAAAACATTCAGTACTTC	CASSPRTGQGGKNIQYF
-	-	TRBJ2-7	TRBV6-5	TGTGCCAGCAGTAAGAGACGAGAGACCGAGCAGTACTTC	CASSKRRETEQYF
-	-	TRBJ1-3	TRBV18	TGTGCCAGCTCCCCCCTGGCCGGGGTAAACTCTGGAAACACCATATATTTT	CASSPLAGVNSGNTIYF
TRBD2	-	TRBJ2-3	TRBV19	TGTGCCAGTAGTACGGGAGGAGGAGCGGGGCCCACAGATACGCAGTATTTT	CASSTGGGAGPTDTQYF
TRBD1	-	TRBJ2-7	TRBV5-1	TGCGCCAGCAGCTTCACGGGACAGTCCTACGAGCAGTACTTC	CASSFTGQSYEQYF
-	-	TRBJ1-1	TRBV28	TGTGCCAGCAGTCGATATGAAGCTTTCTTT	CASSRYEAFF
TRBD1	-	TRBJ2-1	TRBV2	TGTGCCAGCAGCGAGGACAGGGGGGGTTATGAAAATGAGCAGTTCTTC	CASSEDRGGYENEQFF
TRBD1	-	TRBJ1-2	TRBV7-8	TGTGCCAGCAGCTTAGAAACAGGGGCCCCGATCTATGGCTACACCTTC	CASSLETGAPIYGYTF
TRBD1	-	TRBJ1-1	TRBV18	TGTGCCAGCTCACCAGGGACAGGGCGGGTGAACACTGAAGCTTTCTTT	CASSPGTGRVNTEAFF
-	-	TRBJ2-2	TRBV28	TGTGCCAGCAGTTTGTTGAGACGTAACACCGGGGAGCTGTTTTTT	CASSLLRRNTGELFF
-	once	TRBJ2-7	TRBV2	TGTGCCAGCAGTGAGTACAGCTACGAGCAGTACTTC	CASSEYSYEQYF
TRBD1	-	TRBJ1-1	TRBV18	TGTGCCAGCTCACCGGACAGGGGGTCCTTTTTGAACACTGAAGCTTTCTTT	CASSPDRGSFLNTEAFF